The clone carrying this TCR beta chain is deemed medium-sized by its frequency. The data derive from a study of T cell clusters in autoimmune cytopenias. Tens of thousands of genome equivalents of blood DNA were amplified for TRB. Per germline, CDR1 LNHDA and CDR2 SQIVND (reference sequence). The CDR3 has 16 amino acids. Multiplex touch-down PCR amplified TRB using TRB-A and TRB-B pools in one tube. TCRdb re-called the multiplex PCR reads and gives one entry per CDR3 protein, without DNA. The specimen's table records approximately 2,900 distinct CDR3 sequences. These records were also assigned to another study, of T cell repertoires in aging, cancer and after chemotherapy.

The V and J genes are TRBV19 and TRBJ1-5; absent DNA, TCRdb's TRBD1 call cannot be checked. Sequenced: peripheral blood. The sequence derives from a human donor in good health. CDR3 sequence reads: CASSIRRGEGNQPQHF.